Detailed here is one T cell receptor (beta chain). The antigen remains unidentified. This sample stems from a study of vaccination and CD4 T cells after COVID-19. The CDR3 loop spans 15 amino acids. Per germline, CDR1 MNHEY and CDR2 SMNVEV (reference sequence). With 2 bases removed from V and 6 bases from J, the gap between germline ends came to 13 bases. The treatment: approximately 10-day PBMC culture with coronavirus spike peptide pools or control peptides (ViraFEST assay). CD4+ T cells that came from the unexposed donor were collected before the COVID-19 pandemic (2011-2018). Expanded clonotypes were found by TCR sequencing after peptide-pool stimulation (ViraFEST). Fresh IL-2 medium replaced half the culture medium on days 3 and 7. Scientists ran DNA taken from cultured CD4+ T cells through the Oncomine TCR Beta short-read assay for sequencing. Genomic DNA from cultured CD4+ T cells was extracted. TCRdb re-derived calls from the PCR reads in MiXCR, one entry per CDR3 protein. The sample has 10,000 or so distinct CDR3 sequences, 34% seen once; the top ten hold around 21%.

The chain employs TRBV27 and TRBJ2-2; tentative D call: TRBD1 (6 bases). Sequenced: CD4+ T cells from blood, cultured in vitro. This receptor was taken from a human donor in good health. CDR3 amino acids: CASSLRGSGPGELFF. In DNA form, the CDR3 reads TGTGCCAGCAGTTTAAGGGGGAGTGGTCCCGGGGAGCTGTTTTTT.